The 23 T cell receptor beta chains listed next were all sequenced from one sample in a study of neurological immune-mediated disorders. TCRdb reanalysed the 5' RACE reads using MiXCR and keeps one entry per CDR3 protein. Of around 69,000 distinct CDR3 sequences in the sample, 3.4% were seen once. Sequencing input: PBMCs. These receptors were collected from a middle-aged man with multiple sclerosis.

This clonotype was counted at least ten times. The rearrangement links TRBV20-1 to TRBJ2-7; D may correspond to TRBD1 or TRBD2 (5 bases each). Germline V gives CDR1 DFQATT, CDR2 SNEGSKA (reference sequence). The CDR3 is made up of 14 amino acids. V shed 1 base and J shed 5 bases, with 15 bases lying between them. In nucleotides, the CDR3 is TGCAGTGCTAGAGTTGGGGGATGGTCGGACGAGCAGTACTTC. Translated: CSARVGGWSDEQYF.

This clonotype was counted ten times or more. V usage is TRBV12-3 or TRBV12-4 and J usage is TRBJ1-1, with TRBD1 as a possible D gene (6 bases). V lost 1 base, J lost 5 bases, and 8 bases lay in between. This CDR3 is 13 amino acids long. CDR3 sequence (DNA): TGTGCCAGCAGTTTAGAGGGGGATACTGAAGCTTTCTTT. It translates to CASSLEGDTEAFF.

Many counts were recorded for this clonotype. V is TRBV5-1 and J is TRBJ1-1; D gene unclear. This CDR3 has 13 residues. Trimming cost V 4 bases and J 0 bases, with 7 bases left between them. Germline V gene data show CDR1 as SGHRS and CDR2 as YFSETQ. CDR3 bases: TGCGCCAGCAGCGCCCGGATGAACACTGAAGCTTTCTTT. This translates into CASSARMNTEAFF.

This clonotype was detected ten times or more. This chain connects TRBV6-5 to TRBJ1-1, with D perhaps TRBD1 (6 bases). The CDR3 loop spans 15 amino acids. With 6 bases removed from V and 4 bases from J, the gap between germline ends came to 18 bases. Germline V gene lookup returns CDR1 MNHEY and CDR2 SVGAGI. CDR3 DNA sequence: TGTGCCAGCAGAGGAATACAGGGTAGGAGCACTGAAGCTTTCTTT. This gives the protein CASRGIQGRSTEAFF.

As concerns this clonotype: Possible read error: a much larger clone is one base away. The chain recombines TRBV20-1 with TRBJ1-5; no clear D. CDR1 DFQATT and CDR2 SNEGSKA come from the germline V gene (reference sequence). CDR3 length: 9 amino acids. The CDR3 loop reads CSADQHQHF. The DNA for the CDR3 is TGCAGTGCTGATCAGCACCAGCATTTT.

This clonotype has ten or more counts. The chain has TRBV7-9 and TRBJ2-2, with D possibly TRBD2 on 6 matching bases. Trimming left V 5 bases short and J 0 bases short, with 10 bases between. This CDR3 is built from 15 residues. Germline values: CDR1 SEHNR, CDR2 FQNEAQ (reference sequence). This chain's CDR3 is CASSGGFANTGELFF. CDR3 sequence (DNA): TGTGCCAGCAGCGGGGGGTTCGCGAACACCGGGGAGCTGTTTTTT.

This clonotype was recorded many times. The rearrangement links TRBV20-1 to TRBJ1-5, with D perhaps matching TRBD1 (6 bases). The V end was cut by 3 bases, the J end by 1 base, with 7 bases between. CDR3 length equals 13 residues. The V gene's germline CDR1 is DFQATT and CDR2 SNEGSKA (reference sequence). CDR3 DNA sequence: TGCAGTGCTAGCGGACAGAGCAATCAGCCCCAGCATTTT. The encoded protein is CSASGQSNQPQHF.

This clonotype was observed many times. The J gene is TRBJ1-1, the V gene TRBV9; 8 nucleotides line up with TRBD1. V lost 3 bases and J lost 4; bases outside the gene matches: 5. The CDR3 is 14 residues long. Germline CDR1 and CDR2: SGDLS and YYNGEE. CDR3 loop: CASSGDRGVTEAFF. The CDR3 nucleotides read TGTGCCAGCAGCGGTGACAGGGGCGTCACTGAAGCTTTCTTT.

This clonotype came up many times. V and J are TRBV6-5 and TRBJ2-1; the match to TRBD2 covers 8 bases. Germline CDR1 MNHEY, CDR2 SVGAGI. This CDR3 has 16 residues. V gave up 5 bases and J gave up 4 bases; unmatched junction bases: 10. The CDR3 region has the DNA TGTGCCAGCAGTACGGGACCGAGACTAGCGTACAATGAGCAGTTCTTC. Translated: CASSTGPRLAYNEQFF.

This clonotype was counted ten times or more. The chain joins TRBV20-1 to TRBJ1-1; D perhaps matches TRBD1 (6 bases). V was cut by 2 bases and J by 4 bases, with 11 bases left in between. Germline assignment: CDR1 DFQATT and CDR2 SNEGSKA (reference sequence). There are 13 residues in the CDR3. CDR3: CSARSGGLTEAFF. CDR3 in DNA: TGCAGTGCTAGATCCGGGGGCCTCACTGAAGCTTTCTTT.

The chain carries TRBV3-1 and TRBJ2-1; maybe TRBD1 (5 bases). The V gene lost 2 bases and the J gene lost 2 bases, with 7 bases spanning the gap. This CDR3 contains 14 residues. Per germline, CDR1 LGHDT and CDR2 YNNKEL (reference sequence). CDR3 DNA sequence: TGTGCCAGCAGCCAATTAGGGGCCTACAATGAGCAGTTCTTC. Its translation is CASSQLGAYNEQFF.

The V gene is TRBV30, the J gene TRBJ2-4; D call uncertain. The length of the CDR3 is 14 residues. Germline CDR1 reads GTSNPN; CDR2 reads SVGIG (reference sequence). The V gene lost 2 bases and the J gene lost 4 bases, with 12 bases spanning the gap. CDR3 sequence: CAWSSETRKNIQYF. The CDR3 DNA reads TGTGCCTGGAGTTCCGAGACCCGGAAAAACATTCAGTACTTC.

Points on this clonotype: At one of its ends the junction is not consistent with the germline gene, which may arise from a read error. V usage is TRBV7-8 and J usage is TRBJ1-5, with D possibly TRBD1 on 6 matching bases. CDR1 is SGHVS and CDR2 is FQNEAQ in the germline V gene. This CDR3 has 12 residues. Written as DNA, the CDR3 is TGTGACAGCAGCAGCCAGGGGCAGCCCCAGCATTTT. Encoded protein: CDSSSQGQPQHF.

This clonotype was observed many times. The chain combines TRBV5-6 with TRBJ1-2; D unclear. Germline V gene sequence: CDR1 SGHDT, CDR2 YYEEEE. With 0 bases removed from V and 10 bases from J, the gap between germline ends came to 7 bases. The CDR3 covers 11 residues. CDR3 in DNA: TGTGCCAGCAGCTTGGTTCGCGTCTACACCTTC. Translation gives CASSLVRVYTF.

This clonotype was recorded many times. The rearrangement links TRBV12-3 or TRBV12-4 to TRBJ1-5; 7 bases map to TRBD1. V was clipped by 4 bases and J by 8 bases; unmatched bases: 8. This CDR3 has 14 residues. CDR3 region: CASSSDREVKPQHF. CDR3 DNA: TGTGCCAGCAGTTCTGACAGGGAAGTTAAGCCCCAGCATTTT.

Ten or more counts support this clonotype. The chain employs TRBV20-1 and TRBJ1-2; D uncertain. In germline, CDR1 is DFQATT, CDR2 SNEGSKA (reference sequence). The CDR3 runs to 11 residues. The V end lost 0 bases, the J end lost 7 bases, and 6 bases lay between the germline ends. The CDR3 loop reads CSARDFGGYTF. The CDR3 DNA follows: TGCAGTGCTAGAGATTTTGGTGGCTACACCTTC.

This sequence joins TRBV20-1 and TRBJ2-5, with 7 bases aligning to TRBD2. CDR3 length: 13 amino acids. Germline CDR1 DFQATT, CDR2 SNEGSKA (reference sequence). The CDR3 is CSPTGGPQETQYF. The CDR3 bases are TGCAGCCCCACGGGGGGACCCCAAGAGACCCAGTACTTC.

This clonotype was picked up many times. The chain joins TRBV5-1 to TRBJ1-4, with 7 nucleotides matching TRBD1. Germline V gene data show CDR1 as SGHRS and CDR2 as YFSETQ. The CDR3 is 15 residues long. V shed 4 bases and J 5 bases; nucleotides not matched to a gene: 8. For the CDR3, the DNA is TGCGCCAGCAGCGCCCAGGGACAGTTAAATGAAAAACTGTTTTTT. Translation: CASSAQGQLNEKLFF.

This clonotype appeared many times. This sequence joins TRBV6-1 and TRBJ1-5, with D uncertain. Germline V gene data show CDR1 as MNHNS and CDR2 as SASEGT. This CDR3 has 12 amino acids. The V end lost 5 bases, the J end lost 5 bases, and 7 bases lay between the germline ends. The CDR3 reads CASSPLDQPQHF. CDR3 in DNA: TGTGCCAGCAGTCCCTTGGATCAGCCCCAGCATTTT.

This clonotype has a count of ten or more. The chain is built from TRBV5-1 and TRBJ2-1, with 7 bases fitting TRBD2. CDR3 length equals 15 residues. V lost 3 bases and J lost 5; bases outside the gene matches: 8. Germline V CDR1 and CDR2: SGHRS, YFSETQ. The CDR3 loop is CASSWISGTNNEQFF. The CDR3 nucleotides read TGCGCCAGCAGCTGGATCAGCGGGACTAACAATGAGCAGTTCTTC.

At least ten counts were recorded for this clonotype. The genes are TRBV10-3 and TRBJ2-7; D is possibly TRBD2 (7 bases). The V end was cut by 4 bases, the J end by 10 bases, with 14 bases between. The CDR3 sequence is 12 residues long. Germline assignment: CDR1 ENHRY and CDR2 SYGVKD. The CDR3 DNA is TGTGCCATCAGTGGGGGGGGGCCGAGCCAGTACTTC. This encodes CAISGGGPSQYF.

This clonotype has a count of ten or more. V usage is TRBV20-1 and J usage is TRBJ2-5; D call uncertain. Germline V gene lookup returns CDR1 DFQATT and CDR2 SNEGSKA (reference sequence). The CDR3 consists of 13 residues. V was clipped by 6 bases and J by 5 bases, with 16 bases between them. CDR3 coding DNA: TGCAGTGCCCCCCACCTTCTCGGGGAGACCCAGTACTTC. It yields the protein CSAPHLLGETQYF.

This clonotype was seen ten or more times. This chain links TRBV5-1 with TRBJ2-5, with TRBD1 identical over 8 bases. CDR1 SGHRS and CDR2 YFSETQ come from the germline V gene. Losses at the gene ends were 4 bases for V and 13 bases for J; bases not matched to a gene: 12. There are 13 residues in the CDR3. The CDR3 coding sequence is TGCGCCAGCAGCCCCGGACAGGGTTCCGAATGGTACTTC. Amino acid sequence: CASSPGQGSEWYF.